The TCR beta chain described here comes from a study of control samples from healthy donors and cancer patients (dated by TCRdb to 2020 to 2022). Concerning this clone itself: Its antigen remains undetermined. Base quality data are lacking; no much larger clone is found one base away.

Library preparation employed the immunoSEQ multiplex PCR assay. In TCRdb, the immuneACCESS table is reduced to in-frame sequences with V and J assigned. These tables do not hold every clone; where another copy was compared, an unresolved V gene accounts for under half, and the others remain unexplained. This sample holds 100,000 to 150,000 clones; around nine tenths were observed only once. The top ten hold around 5.4% of the sample. Sequencing input: blood. This TCR was recovered from a man between 18 and 29 years old in good health.

The DNA sequence follows: TGTGCCAGCAGTTTATCGGGGTGGCTGATCACAGATACGCAGTATTTT. Translation gives CASSLSGWLITDTQYF. The chain is encoded by TRBV27 joined to TRBJ2-3, with the D gene uncertain. CDR1 MNHEY and CDR2 SMNVEV are derived from the germline V gene (reference sequence). Counted from cysteine to phenylalanine, this CDR3 has 16 amino acids. The entry retains the CDR3 DNA only, 48 bases that are in frame from base 1. V is reduced by 0 bases and J by 2 bases, leaving a spacing of 12 bases between them.